Below, 26 T cell receptor beta chains from the same sample are listed, as sequenced in a study of CD8 T cells in Susac syndrome. A quantity of about 0.45 to 1 ug RNA underwent reverse transcription using random hexamers. Via MiXCR, TCRdb re-called the immunoSEQ multiplex PCR reads, giving one row per CDR3 protein. The repertoire holds under 200,000 distinct CDR3 sequences, with 90% to 95% as singletons. Sequencing used CD4+ T cells from PBMCs. Receptor source: a human donor with Susac syndrome.

This sequence joins TRBV19 and TRBJ2-2, with D unresolved. The CDR3 runs 13 residues. Deletions cut 7 bases from V and 1 base from J, with 7 bases between. Germline V gives CDR1 LNHDA, CDR2 SQIVND (reference sequence). The chain's CDR3 is CASKSVNTGELFF. CDR3 DNA sequence: TGTGCCAGTAAGTCAGTGAACACCGGGGAGCTGTTTTTT.

This clonotype appeared a single time. The chain is built from TRBV6-5 and TRBJ1-3; no clear D. From germline, CDR1 is MNHEY and CDR2 SVGAGI. This CDR3 region has 14 residues. V was pared by 5 bases and J by 0 bases, with 8 bases between. This chain's CDR3 is CASSKTISGNTIYF. The CDR3 DNA reads as TGTGCCAGCAGTAAGACTATCTCTGGAAACACCATATATTTT.

The chain combines TRBV10-3 with TRBJ1-6; no reliable D call. The CDR3 totals 13 residues. The V and J ends lost 6 bases and 9 bases respectively, with 12 bases between them. CDR1 and CDR2 from the germline V gene are ENHRY and SYGVKD. CDR3 sequence reads: CAIRAREGSPLHF. The CDR3 region has the DNA TGTGCCATCAGGGCCCGGGAGGGTTCACCCCTCCACTTT.

J is TRBJ2-7 and V is TRBV7-2, with a weak D call TRBD1 (5 bases). Germline V gives CDR1 SGHTA, CDR2 FQGNSA. The CDR3 is made up of 14 amino acids. The germline V and J ends were trimmed by 2 bases and 1 base, with 9 bases remaining between them. This chain's CDR3 is CASSLTQGSYEQYF. The DNA of the CDR3 is TGTGCCAGCAGCTTAACGCAGGGATCCTACGAGCAGTACTTC.

The chain uses TRBV4-2 and TRBJ2-3, with a tentative D call TRBD1 (5 bases). Looked up from germline, CDR1 is LGHNA and CDR2 is YNFKEQ. Trimming took off 1 base at V and 5 bases at J, with 13 bases between the two ends. The CDR3 sequence is 15 residues long. The CDR3 loop is CASSQAPSTGDTQYF. The CDR3 DNA reads as TGTGCCAGCAGCCAAGCACCTAGTACAGGAGATACGCAGTATTTT.

The chain joins TRBV25-1 to TRBJ2-7; D remains unclear. The V gene lost 6 bases and the J gene lost 2 bases, with 14 bases spanning the gap. The CDR3 is 14 amino acids. In germline, CDR1 is MGHDK, CDR2 SYGVNS. The CDR3 protein is CASSRGVGTYEQYF. CDR3 in DNA: TGTGCCAGCAGCCGCGGTGTGGGTACCTACGAGCAGTACTTC.

V gene TRBV20-1 combines with J gene TRBJ2-5, with 7 positions matching TRBD1. Looked up from germline, CDR1 is DFQATT and CDR2 is SNEGSKA (reference sequence). This CDR3 is built from 15 residues. The V gene end was trimmed by 4 bases and the J gene end by 1 base; junction bases not matched to a gene: 9. The CDR3 here is CSAMRTGTAQETQYF. The DNA for the CDR3 is TGCAGTGCTATGAGGACCGGGACAGCCCAAGAGACCCAGTACTTC.

This chain uses TRBV9 with TRBJ2-5; possibly TRBD1 for D (7 bases). The CDR3 has 15 amino acids. The germline gives CDR1 SGDLS, CDR2 YYNGEE. Trimming took 6 bases from V and 4 from J, leaving 19 bases between them. The CDR3 nucleotides read TGTGCCAGCAAAATATCATCCCAGGGGGGAGAGACCCAGTACTTC. It specifies CASKISSQGGETQYF.

V is TRBV5-1 and J is TRBJ2-7; D call uncertain. Looked up from germline, CDR1 is SGHRS and CDR2 is YFSETQ. V lost 2 bases and J 1 base, leaving 10 bases between the germline ends. CDR3 length: 14 residues. The CDR3 is CASSFDAPSYEQYF. CDR3 nucleotide sequence: TGCGCCAGCAGCTTTGACGCGCCTTCCTACGAGCAGTACTTC.

The chain couples TRBV20-1 to TRBJ2-4, with D uncertain. Trimming pared 2 bases from V and 6 bases from J, leaving 14 bases between. This CDR3 region has 14 residues. The germline V gene has CDR1 DFQATT and CDR2 SNEGSKA (reference sequence). In nucleotides, the CDR3 is TGCAGTGCTAGACCCATACTTGTAGGAAACATTCAGTACTTC. As protein: CSARPILVGNIQYF.

V usage is TRBV11-2 and J usage is TRBJ1-5; no firm D call. CDR1 SGHAT and CDR2 FQNNGV come from the germline V gene. Trimming shortened V by 7 bases and J by 0 bases, and 16 bases separated the two germline ends. The CDR3 spans 16 residues. The CDR3 reads CASTRPVVGSNQPQHF. The CDR3 bases are TGTGCCAGCACCCGGCCGGTGGTTGGTAGCAATCAGCCCCAGCATTTT.

This rearrangement joins TRBV12-3 or TRBV12-4 to TRBJ1-5; the D is unclear. The length of the CDR3 is 15 residues. Trimming took 6 bases from V and 0 from J, leaving 12 bases between them. The DNA for the CDR3 is TGTGCCAGCAGGCTACAAGACCCTAGCAATCAGCCCCAGCATTTT. Its translation is CASRLQDPSNQPQHF.

This chain connects TRBV5-1 to TRBJ1-2; 7 nucleotides align to TRBD1. The V and J ends lost 4 bases and 7 bases, in that order; junction bases with no gene match: 13. From germline, CDR1 is SGHRS and CDR2 YFSETQ. The CDR3 contains 15 residues. The CDR3 loop is CASSPGQEEVGGYTF. The CDR3 coding sequence is TGCGCCAGCAGCCCAGGACAGGAGGAGGTTGGTGGCTACACCTTC.

The gene calls are TRBV6-4 and TRBJ1-5, with D unresolved. Germline values: CDR1 MRHNA, CDR2 SNTAGT. V was pared by 9 bases and J by 6 bases, with 9 bases between. This CDR3 is 11 amino acids long. The DNA of the CDR3 is TGTGCCAGGCCTTTCCCTCAGCCCCAGCATTTT. This codes for CARPFPQPQHF.

The CDR3 region has the DNA TGCGCCAGCAGCCCTGGTTCTAGCGGGGGTATAGGGGAGACCCAGTACTTC. This sequence encodes CASSPGSSGGIGETQYF. The chain has TRBV5-1 and TRBJ2-5; 10 nucleotides line up with TRBD2. Germline CDR1 and CDR2: SGHRS and YFSETQ. The V segment lost 4 bases and the J segment 5 bases; nucleotides outside the gene matches: 14. The CDR3 is made up of 17 amino acids.

The chain couples TRBV5-5 to TRBJ1-5; D not resolved. V lost 5 bases and J lost 0, with 12 bases in between. CDR3 length equals 15 residues. Germline loops: CDR1 SGHKS, CDR2 YYEKEE (reference sequence). The CDR3 nucleotides read TGTGCCAGCAGTCCCGGGTGGGGTAGCAATCAGCCCCAGCATTTT. As protein: CASSPGWGSNQPQHF.

This clonotype has only a few counts. The chain couples TRBV18 to TRBJ2-1; 10 bases fit TRBD2. CDR1 and CDR2 (germline): KGHSH, LQKENI. CDR3 size: 16 residues. Germline trimming cut 6 bases from V and 2 bases from J; bases unmatched to any gene: 7. The CDR3 sequence: CASSPRTSGTYNEQFF. The DNA for the CDR3 is TGTGCCAGCTCTCCTCGGACTAGCGGTACCTACAATGAGCAGTTCTTC.

This clonotype came up once. J is TRBJ2-3 and V is TRBV28; 11 bases fit TRBD2. V lost 2 bases, J lost 7 bases, and 8 bases stayed unmatched. This CDR3 comprises 16 residues. CDR1 and CDR2 (germline): MDHEN, SYDVKM. CDR3 region: CASSLEGASGRNTQYF. The CDR3 DNA sequence: TGTGCCAGCAGTTTAGAAGGGGCTAGCGGGAGGAATACGCAGTATTTT.

This clonotype was observed once. The gene calls are TRBV7-9 and TRBJ1-3; TRBD1 matches at 7 bases. V gave up 4 bases and J gave up 8 bases; unmatched junction bases: 2. The CDR3 runs to 12 residues. CDR1 is SEHNR, CDR2 FQNEAQ, per germline (reference sequence). CDR3 region: CASSYQGDTIYF. The CDR3 DNA reads TGTGCCAGCAGCTACCAGGGGGACACCATATATTTT.

This chain joins TRBV5-5 and TRBJ1-6, with TRBD1 matching over 7 bases. The V gene's germline CDR1 is SGHKS and CDR2 YYEKEE (reference sequence). V lost 4 bases and J lost 8; bases outside the gene matches: 12. This CDR3 is built from 16 residues. This chain's CDR3 is CASSRPGAGTDSPLHF. In DNA, the CDR3 is TGTGCCAGCAGCCGGCCCGGGGCAGGGACAGATTCACCCCTCCACTTT.

The chain joins TRBV7-2 to TRBJ2-7, with 10 positions matching TRBD2. This CDR3 comprises 15 residues. Germline V gene data show CDR1 as SGHTA and CDR2 as FQGNSA. Trimming removed 5 bases from V and 4 bases from J; junction bases left unmatched: 8. CDR3 DNA sequence: TGTGCCAGCAGCCTAAGCGGGAGGGCCGAGTACGAGCAGTACTTC. Its protein product is CASSLSGRAEYEQYF.

V and J are TRBV5-5 and TRBJ2-7, with 14 bases that match TRBD2. This CDR3 comprises 15 residues. Looked up from germline, CDR1 is SGHKS and CDR2 is YYEKEE (reference sequence). The J segment lost 2 bases and the V segment lost 5 bases, leaving 3 bases of the junction unmatched. Written as DNA, the CDR3 is TGTGCCAGCAGTGGGACTAGCGGGAGCCCCTACGAGCAGTACTTC. It specifies CASSGTSGSPYEQYF.

V is TRBV10-3 and J is TRBJ2-3; the match to TRBD2 covers 10 bases. The germline CDR1 and CDR2 sequences are ENHRY and SYGVKD. J was trimmed by 2 bases and V by 7 bases; bases with no gene match: 3. The CDR3 spans 14 residues. CDR3 in amino acids: CAINSGRATDTQYF. The CDR3 DNA follows: TGTGCCATCAACAGCGGGAGGGCCACAGATACGCAGTATTTT.

The chain is built from TRBV12-3 or TRBV12-4 and TRBJ2-3; D not resolved. The CDR3 spans 13 residues. With 6 bases removed from V and 1 base from J, the gap between germline ends came to 8 bases. The DNA for the CDR3 is TGTGCCAGCAGGCGTTTGGGCACAGATACGCAGTATTTT. Translation gives CASRRLGTDTQYF.

The V and J genes are TRBV28 and TRBJ1-2; D may be TRBD1 (6 bases). CDR1 and CDR2 from the germline V gene are MDHEN and SYDVKM. V shed 8 bases and J shed 4 bases, with 11 bases lying between them. The length of the CDR3 is 12 residues. The CDR3 is CASRTDLYGYTF. In DNA, the CDR3 is TGTGCCAGCCGGACAGACCTCTATGGCTACACCTTC.

This clonotype was observed a handful of times. The V and J genes are TRBV4-2 and TRBJ2-3; perhaps TRBD2 as D (5 bases). CDR1 and CDR2 (germline): LGHNA, YNFKEQ. V lost 1 base and J lost 0, with 5 bases in between. This CDR3 comprises 14 residues. The CDR3 coding sequence is TGTGCCAGCAGCCAAGGGACTAGCACAGATACGCAGTATTTT. Translated: CASSQGTSTDTQYF.